This T cell receptor (beta chain) was profiled in a study of post-analysis software for immune sequencing data (dated by TCRdb to between 2015 and 2017). A note on the overall study: Disease courses on record covered relapsing-remitting, secondary progressive and progressive-relapsing multiple sclerosis, though some patients had no subtype annotation. A subset of samples was prepared in parallel using single-end sample barcoding, then pooled and co-amplified after Illumina adapter ligation. The patient repertoires were set against roughly eleven previously published healthy control repertoires from donors whose ages ranged from roughly 6 to 27 years. The investigation overall reported the following: Direct clustering with F measure revealed strong co-clustering of samples prepared in the same batch, which led to a batch-effect correction. Several TRBV segments, including TRBV5-6, TRBV5-1 and TRBV20-1, were significantly more frequent in patients than controls. The multiple sclerosis patient group was slightly younger than the control group. Significantly lower normalized Chao1 diversity was found in multiple sclerosis patients than in controls, suggesting substantial peripheral T-cell clonal expansion.

For CDR1 and CDR2, the germline V gene lists SGHRS and YFSETQ. The CDR3 starts with the cysteine, ends with the phenylalanine, and has 14 residues. Only the CDR3 portion is preserved as DNA: 42 bases, with reading frame beginning at the first base. Of note for this clonotype: Its antigen is still unknown. No base quality values were provided; no much bigger clone lies one nucleotide off.

TCR beta repertoires were profiled from peripheral blood of some 13 young patients with multiple sclerosis to demonstrate the VDJtools post-analysis software. Multiple sclerosis patients were children and adolescents aged 6 to 15 years. Library method: PCR. These reads were obtained on an Illumina HiSeq 2500. To reduce PCR and sequencing biases, unique molecular identifiers were incorporated into the TCR beta cDNA libraries. Roughly 500,000 cDNA molecules were obtained per 1 to 10 million input T cells, so each molecule approximated one T cell. The patient libraries were prepared and sequenced with the same protocol used for the earlier healthy control dataset. Within a given batch, samples were prepared together, multiplexed and sequenced on the same HiSeq lane. As for how the authors treated the data: Raw barcoded reads were processed with MIGEC, and single-read molecular identifier groups were discarded before consensus assembly and CDR3 extraction. Clonotype tables were post-analysed with VDJtools, normalizing diversity by down-sampling all datasets to the smallest sample size. To correct batch-related cross-sample contamination, repertoire overlap clustering matched CDR3 amino acid sequences but not nucleotide sequences. TCRdb cleaned the public reads at Q25 with fastp, built clones with MiXCR and kept in-frame beta chains. Entries are consolidated by CDR3 protein sequence, retaining the most common genes and DNA. The V and J calls, along with clone size, are taken from TCRdb and not from the paper's own processing. The sample includes 750,000 to 900,000 distinct CDR3 sequences, with more than 45% observed a single time. 4.9% of the sample is held by the ten biggest clonotypes.

The clonotype was recovered from a girl aged 10 to 17 with multiple sclerosis. Recombination connected TRBV5-1 to TRBJ2-5, with 12 junctional bases fitting TRBD2. The assigned J gene may be wrong: the sequence end matches TRBJ2-7 better. The sequenced sample was blood. This receptor has the CDR3 CASQLAGGGYEQYF. The DNA is TGCGCCAGTCAGCTAGCGGGAGGGGGCTACGAGCAGTACTTC.